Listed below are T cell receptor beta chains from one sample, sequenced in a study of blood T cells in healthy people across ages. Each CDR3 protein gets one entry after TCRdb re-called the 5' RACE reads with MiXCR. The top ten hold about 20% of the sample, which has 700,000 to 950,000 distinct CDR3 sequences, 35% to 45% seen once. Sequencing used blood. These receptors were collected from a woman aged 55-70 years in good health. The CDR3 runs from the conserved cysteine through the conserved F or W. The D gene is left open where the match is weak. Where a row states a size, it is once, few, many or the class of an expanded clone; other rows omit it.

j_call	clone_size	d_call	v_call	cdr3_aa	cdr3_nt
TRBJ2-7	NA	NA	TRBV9	CASSPPFGVLSYNEQYF	TGTGCCAGCAGCCCACCCTTCGGGGTACTCTCCTACAATGAGCAGTACTTC
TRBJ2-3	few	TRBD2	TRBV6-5	CASSYSSAGVGADTQYF	TGTGCCAGCAGTTACTCGTCGGCGGGAGTAGGGGCAGATACGCAGTATTTT
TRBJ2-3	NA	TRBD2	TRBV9	CASSVVGVGLAASTDTQYF	TGTGCCAGCAGCGTAGTAGGTGTGGGGCTAGCGGCTAGCACAGATACGCAGTATTTT
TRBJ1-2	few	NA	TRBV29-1	CSAFHTGIYGYTF	TGCAGCGCCTTCCATACAGGGATCTATGGCTACACCTTC
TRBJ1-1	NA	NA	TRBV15	CATSRLGGDEAFF	TGTGCCACTAGCAGGTTAGGTGGAGACGAAGCTTTCTTT
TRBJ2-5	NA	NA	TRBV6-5	CASRGGVWETQYF	TGTGCCAGCAGAGGGGGGGTATGGGAGACCCAGTACTTC
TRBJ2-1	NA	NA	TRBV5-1	CASSLVGPRNEQFF	TGCGCCAGCAGCTTGGTCGGCCCTCGGAATGAGCAGTTCTTC
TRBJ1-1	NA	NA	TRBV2	CASSEAGSATEAFF	TGTGCCAGCAGTGAAGCGGGATCTGCGACTGAAGCTTTCTTT
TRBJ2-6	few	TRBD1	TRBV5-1	CASSFNRGLGASGANVLTF	TGCGCCAGCAGCTTCAACAGGGGCCTTGGGGCCTCTGGGGCCAACGTCCTGACTTTC
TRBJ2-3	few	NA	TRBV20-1	CSASQVDADTQYF	TGCAGTGCTAGTCAGGTTGACGCAGATACGCAGTATTTT
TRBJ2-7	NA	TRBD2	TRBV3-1	CASSQVSGGPYPYEQYF	TGTGCCAGCAGCCAAGTTAGCGGGGGGCCGTACCCCTACGAGCAGTACTTC
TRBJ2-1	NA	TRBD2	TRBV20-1	CIARPPWDSGSKNEQFF	TGCATTGCGAGGCCCCCTTGGGATAGCGGGAGCAAAAATGAGCAGTTCTTC
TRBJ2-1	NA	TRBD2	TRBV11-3	CASSKTGTSKFF	TGTGCCAGCAGCAAGACCGGGACTAGCAAGTTCTTC
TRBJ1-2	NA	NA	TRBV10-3	CAISERDDYGYTF	TGTGCCATCAGTGAGAGAGATGACTATGGCTACACCTTC
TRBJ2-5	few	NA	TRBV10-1	CASSESTVRGWQETQYF	TGCGCCAGCAGTGAGTCGACGGTCAGGGGATGGCAAGAGACCCAGTACTTC
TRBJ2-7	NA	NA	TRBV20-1	CSAREDGRYEQYF	TGCAGTGCTAGAGAGGACGGCAGGTACGAGCAGTACTTC
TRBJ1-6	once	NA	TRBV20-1	CSAERGDNSPLHF	TGCAGTGCCGAGCGGGGAGATAATTCACCCCTCCACTTT
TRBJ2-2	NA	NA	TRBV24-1	CAASGSGELFF	TGTGCCGCTTCGGGGTCCGGGGAGCTGTTTTTT
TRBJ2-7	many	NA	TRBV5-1	CASSPSDGQRSYEQYF	TGCGCCAGCAGCCCGTCCGACGGACAGAGATCCTACGAGCAGTACTTC
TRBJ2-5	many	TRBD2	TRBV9	CASSVESGATGETQYF	TGTGCCAGCAGCGTAGAAAGCGGGGCTACGGGGGAGACCCAGTACTTC
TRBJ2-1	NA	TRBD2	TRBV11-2	CASSLKGLAPSYNEQFF	TGTGCCAGCAGCTTAAAGGGACTAGCCCCCTCCTACAATGAGCAGTTCTTC
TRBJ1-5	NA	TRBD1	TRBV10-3	CATSGTGLNQPQHF	TGTGCCACCTCCGGGACAGGGCTCAATCAGCCCCAGCATTTT
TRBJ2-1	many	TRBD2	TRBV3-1	CASTTGLAGGPGGEQFF	TGTGCCAGCACGACGGGACTAGCGGGGGGGCCGGGAGGTGAGCAGTTCTTC
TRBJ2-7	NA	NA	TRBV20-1	CSAPKREQYF	TGCAGTGCTCCGAAGAGGGAGCAGTACTTC
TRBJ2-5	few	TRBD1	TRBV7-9	CASNSWTGQETQYF	TGTGCCAGCAACTCCTGGACAGGGCAAGAGACCCAGTACTTC
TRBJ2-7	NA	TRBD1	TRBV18	CASSPTGGNSYEQYF	TGTGCCAGCTCACCGACAGGGGGAAACTCCTACGAGCAGTACTTC
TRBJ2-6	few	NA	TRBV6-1	CASSGTPELIGANVLTF	TGTGCCAGCAGCGGGACGCCGGAGTTGATTGGGGCCAACGTCCTGACTTTC